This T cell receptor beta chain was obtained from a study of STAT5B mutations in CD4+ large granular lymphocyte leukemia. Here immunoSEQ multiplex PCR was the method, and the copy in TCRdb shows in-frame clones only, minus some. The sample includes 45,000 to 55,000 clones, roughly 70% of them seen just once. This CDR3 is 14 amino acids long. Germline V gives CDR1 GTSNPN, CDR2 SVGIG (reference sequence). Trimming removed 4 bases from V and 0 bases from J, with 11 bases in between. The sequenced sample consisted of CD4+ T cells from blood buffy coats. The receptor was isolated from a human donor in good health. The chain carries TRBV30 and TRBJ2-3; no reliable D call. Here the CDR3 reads CAWKGGYSTDTQYF. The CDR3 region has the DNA TGTGCCTGGAAGGGCGGTTACAGCACAGATACGCAGTATTTT.